A selection of T cell receptor beta chains follows, all from one sample in a study of shared clonotypes between healthy human individuals. Libraries were prepared by immunoSEQ multiplex PCR; TCRdb keeps only in-frame clonotypes and omits some of them. The sample has about 960,000 clones, around 80% seen once. The sample comprised memory CD4+ T cells sorted from blood. The source is a man aged 18 to 30 in good health. CDR3s include the opening cysteine and the closing phenylalanine or tryptophan. The order of the fields is J gene, V gene, clone size, D gene, CDR3 protein, CDR3 DNA. D genes are given only for firm matches. Clone size is stated in some rows and not others, as once, few, many or a class when expanded.

J gene: TRBJ2-7; V gene: TRBV4-3; clone size: NA; D gene: NA; CDR3 protein: CASSPRRTASNEQYF; CDR3 DNA: TGCGCCAGCAGCCCCCGACGGACGGCATCAAACGAGCAGTACTTC
J gene: TRBJ1-3; V gene: TRBV18; clone size: many; D gene: NA; CDR3 protein: CASSPFGNTIYF; CDR3 DNA: TGTGCCAGCTCCCCCTTCGGAAACACCATATATTTT
J gene: TRBJ2-3; V gene: TRBV11-2; clone size: NA; D gene: TRBD1; CDR3 protein: CASSPWTGGTDTQYF; CDR3 DNA: TGTGCCAGCAGCCCCTGGACAGGGGGGACAGATACGCAGTATTTT
J gene: TRBJ1-1; V gene: TRBV5-1; clone size: NA; D gene: NA; CDR3 protein: CASSLGTPANTEAFF; CDR3 DNA: TGCGCCAGCAGCTTGGGGACACCTGCGAACACTGAAGCTTTCTTT
J gene: TRBJ1-1; V gene: TRBV6-6; clone size: NA; D gene: NA; CDR3 protein: CASSPDKLTEAFF; CDR3 DNA: TGTGCCAGCAGTCCCGACAAGCTCACTGAAGCTTTCTTT
J gene: TRBJ1-2; V gene: TRBV5-1; clone size: NA; D gene: TRBD1; CDR3 protein: CASKQGALEYGYTF; CDR3 DNA: TGCGCCAGCAAACAGGGGGCTTTGGAGTATGGCTACACCTTC
J gene: TRBJ1-4; V gene: TRBV14; clone size: once; D gene: NA; CDR3 protein: CASSRKAPGEKLFF; CDR3 DNA: TGTGCCAGCAGCCGAAAGGCCCCAGGGGAAAAACTGTTTTTT
J gene: TRBJ2-4; V gene: TRBV7-2; clone size: NA; D gene: TRBD1; CDR3 protein: CASSYRGNIQYF; CDR3 DNA: TGTGCCAGCAGCTACAGGGGAAACATTCAGTACTTC
J gene: TRBJ2-7; V gene: TRBV9; clone size: NA; D gene: TRBD2; CDR3 protein: CASSVGQRGPLVEEQYF; CDR3 DNA: TGTGCCAGCAGCGTAGGTCAGCGGGGGCCTTTGGTAGAAGAGCAGTACTTC
J gene: TRBJ2-6; V gene: TRBV18; clone size: once; D gene: NA; CDR3 protein: CASSPPGSGANVLTF; CDR3 DNA: TGTGCCAGCTCACCACCGGGAAGTGGGGCCAACGTCCTGACTTTC